Shown below are 21 T cell receptor beta chains from a single sample sequenced in a study of cytomegalovirus exposure and HLA in healthy donors. It was with 60 Vbeta and 13 Jbeta primers that the PCR ran. Repertoires were generated with immunoSEQ multiplex PCR, while TCRdb's copy carries only in-frame clones and drops some. The profile shows 150,000 to 250,000 clones, 70% to 80% of them singletons. The sample taken for sequencing was PBMCs. The receptors here all came from a man aged 25-45 years in good health and CMV-seronegative.

This sequence joins TRBV6-5 and TRBJ1-5; the D gene is possibly TRBD1 (5 bases). The CDR3 covers 13 residues. The V gene's germline CDR1 is MNHEY and CDR2 SVGAGI. V lost 10 bases and J lost 6, with 16 bases in between. CDR3 bases: TGTGCCACCGCCGAAGGGAGGGGTCAGCCCCAGCATTTT. Protein product: CATAEGRGQPQHF.

This clone showed up just once. The J gene is TRBJ2-1, the V gene TRBV4-2, with TRBD2 matching over 8 bases. Germline V lookup: CDR1 LGHNA, CDR2 YNFKEQ. The J segment lost 3 bases and the V segment lost 1 base, leaving 8 bases of the junction unmatched. This CDR3 is built from 17 residues. The CDR3 coding sequence is TGTGCCAGCAGCCAAGGTGTTAGCGGGATACGCTACAATGAGCAGTTCTTC. Protein product: CASSQGVSGIRYNEQFF.

For this clone: One end of the junction is discordant with germline, which a read error may explain. The V and J genes are TRBV6-5 and TRBJ1-1; D uncertain. This CDR3 spans 14 amino acids. Germline V gene lookup returns CDR1 MNHEY and CDR2 SVGAGI. CDR3 in DNA: TGTGCCAGCAGTTACTCGGAGGTGAATACTGAAGCTTTCTTT. Translating it yields CASSYSEVNTEAFF.

V is TRBV10-3 and J is TRBJ2-3; TRBD2 matches at 12 bases. CDR1 is ENHRY, CDR2 SYGVKD, per germline. The CDR3 length is 15 residues. Trimming cost V 2 bases and J 6 bases; bases outside gene matches: 3. The DNA for the CDR3 is TGTGCCATCAGTGAGAGGACTAGCGGGATTGATACGCAGTATTTT. Translating gives CAISERTSGIDTQYF.

This clone was observed a few times. J is TRBJ2-1 and V is TRBV11-2; TRBD2 agrees at 13 bases. Germline CDR1 reads SGHAT; CDR2 reads FQNNGV. Trimming removed 5 bases from V and 7 bases from J; junction bases left unmatched: 5. The CDR3 consists of 15 residues. The CDR3 here is CASSPGLAGQNEQFF. The CDR3 DNA reads TGTGCCAGCAGCCCGGGACTAGCGGGGCAGAATGAGCAGTTCTTC.

The chain uses TRBV28 and TRBJ2-2, with D perhaps matching TRBD1 (6 bases). Between the trimmed V and J ends, which lost 6 bases and 3 bases, there was a span of 14 bases. Germline lookup yields CDR1 MDHEN and CDR2 SYDVKM. The CDR3 runs to 15 residues. The CDR3 reads CASSSNHRDTGELFF. The CDR3, as DNA: TGTGCCAGCAGCTCCAATCACAGGGACACCGGGGAGCTGTTTTTT.

The V gene is TRBV7-3, the J gene TRBJ2-1; a weak D match, TRBD2 (5 bases). The germline V and J ends were trimmed by 1 base and 6 bases, with 13 bases remaining between them. The germline V gene has CDR1 SGHTA and CDR2 FQGTGA. This CDR3 comprises 15 residues. The CDR3 loop is CASSLMAGEGNEQFF. The CDR3 DNA reads TGTGCCAGCAGCTTAATGGCGGGCGAAGGCAATGAGCAGTTCTTC.

This clone occurred once. The V and J genes are TRBV27 and TRBJ1-2, with TRBD1 as a possible D gene (5 bases). V shed 4 bases and J shed 4 bases, with 10 bases lying between them. The CDR3 sequence is 13 residues long. CDR1 is MNHEY, CDR2 SMNVEV, per germline (reference sequence). CDR3 sequence reads: CASSWGQAYGYTF. In nucleotides, the CDR3 is TGTGCCAGCAGTTGGGGCCAGGCCTATGGCTACACCTTC.

The chain uses TRBV28 and TRBJ1-5; D is undetermined. This CDR3 has 16 amino acids. The V gene lost 5 bases and the J gene lost 6 bases, with 20 bases spanning the gap. Germline V CDR1 and CDR2: MDHEN, SYDVKM. Here the CDR3 DNA reads TGTGCCAGCAGTCTGTTTGCGGGCGTATCGGGTCAGCCCCAGCATTTT. It yields the protein CASSLFAGVSGQPQHF.

The V gene is TRBV28, the J gene TRBJ1-5; 9 bases agree with TRBD1. The CDR3 consists of 15 residues. With V trimmed by 7 bases and J by 1 base, 5 bases remained unmatched. The germline V gene encodes CDR1 MDHEN and CDR2 SYDVKM. The DNA of the CDR3 is TGTGCCAGCAAACCACAGGGGGCGAGCAATCAGCCCCAGCATTTT. Translating gives CASKPQGASNQPQHF.

This clone came up once. V usage is TRBV4-1 and J usage is TRBJ2-2, with D hard to call. Germline V gene data show CDR1 as MGHRA and CDR2 as YSYEKL. The V end lost 0 bases, the J end lost 6 bases, and 5 bases lay between the germline ends. This CDR3 is built from 13 residues. This chain's CDR3 is CASSQDLSGELFF. DNA for the CDR3: TGCGCCAGCAGCCAAGATCTGTCCGGGGAGCTGTTTTTT.

This sequence joins TRBV6-1 and TRBJ1-1; 7 bases fit TRBD1. Trimming took 4 bases from V and 1 from J; bases not matched to a gene: 3. Germline V gene data show CDR1 as MNHNS and CDR2 as SASEGT. CDR3 size: 14 residues. In DNA, the CDR3 is TGTGCCAGCAGTGTTTCAGGGGGGAACACTGAAGCTTTCTTT. As protein: CASSVSGGNTEAFF.

The genes are TRBV19 and TRBJ2-1; D is ambiguous. CDR1 is LNHDA and CDR2 is SQIVND in the germline V gene (reference sequence). The V end was cut by 7 bases, the J end by 9 bases, with 13 bases between. The CDR3 has 12 residues. The CDR3 coding sequence is TGTGCCAGTAAGTACAGTCTATTTGAGCAGTTCTTC. Translation: CASKYSLFEQFF.

The chain joins TRBV30 to TRBJ1-1; D remains unclear. Germline lookup yields CDR1 GTSNPN and CDR2 SVGIG (reference sequence). The CDR3 is 13 residues long. Trimming left V 2 bases short and J 1 base short, with 8 bases between. The CDR3 region is CAWSLQENTEAFF. CDR3 in DNA: TGTGCCTGGAGTCTGCAGGAGAACACTGAAGCTTTCTTT.

The chain couples TRBV4-1 to TRBJ2-7, with a possible D match to TRBD1 (5 bases). Germline V gives CDR1 MGHRA, CDR2 YSYEKL. The CDR3 length is 15 residues. V was cut by 1 base and J by 4 bases, with 14 bases left in between. The CDR3 loop reads CASSQVYGRAYEQYF. The CDR3 nucleotides read TGCGCCAGCAGCCAAGTATACGGCAGGGCATACGAGCAGTACTTC.

The V and J genes are TRBV11-2 and TRBJ2-7; TRBD2 is a possible D gene (5 bases). Germline values: CDR1 SGHAT, CDR2 FQNNGV. Trimming pared 2 bases from V and 2 bases from J, leaving 19 bases between. This CDR3 is 17 amino acids long. Here the CDR3 reads CASSLTSGGPSAYEQYF. The DNA for the CDR3 is TGTGCCAGCAGCTTAACATCCGGCGGGCCAAGCGCCTACGAGCAGTACTTC.

This sequence joins TRBV11-2 and TRBJ2-1; TRBD1 is a possible D gene (6 bases). Trimming cost V 0 bases and J 1 base, with 7 bases left between them. Germline lookup yields CDR1 SGHAT and CDR2 FQNNGV. The CDR3 is 15 residues long. CDR3 sequence (DNA): TGTGCCAGCAGCTTAGAGGACAGTTCCTACAATGAGCAGTTCTTC. It yields the protein CASSLEDSSYNEQFF.

V gene TRBV29-1 combines with J gene TRBJ1-2, with 8 bases fitting TRBD1. The length of the CDR3 is 10 residues. The germline gives CDR1 SQVTM, CDR2 ANQGSEA. The CDR3: CTTGGTGYTF. For the CDR3, the DNA is TGCACCACAGGGGGGACTGGCTACACCTTC.

The genes are TRBV9 and TRBJ2-4, with 8 bases identical to TRBD2. Germline trimming cut 5 bases from V and 3 bases from J; bases unmatched to any gene: 10. The CDR3 loop spans 16 amino acids. Germline CDR1 and CDR2: SGDLS and YYNGEE. CDR3 nucleotides: TGTGCCAGCAGTGCAACCGGGACTAGTGGCAAAAACATTCAGTACTTC. Translated: CASSATGTSGKNIQYF.

V is TRBV6-5 and J is TRBJ2-1; TRBD2 matches at 7 bases. The V gene's germline CDR1 is MNHEY and CDR2 SVGAGI. V shed 8 bases, J shed 7 bases, and the junction held 11 bases outside the gene matches. This CDR3 is built from 14 residues. CDR3 residues: CASGQTSPENEQFF. CDR3 DNA: TGTGCCAGCGGCCAGACTAGCCCTGAGAATGAGCAGTTCTTC.

This CDR3 reads CASSPNSEAFF. CDR3 bases: TGTGCCAGCAGCCCCAATAGTGAAGCTTTCTTT. This rearrangement joins TRBV28 to TRBJ1-1; D is unresolved. Germline V gene lookup returns CDR1 MDHEN and CDR2 SYDVKM. The V gene lost 6 bases and the J gene lost 7 bases, with 9 bases spanning the gap. CDR3 length equals 11 residues.